These 29 T cell receptor beta chains were sequenced from one sample in a study of radiotherapy plus CTLA-4 blockade in lung cancer. Some clones are missing from TCRdb's copy, which holds only in-frame ones; the method was immunoSEQ multiplex PCR. The table includes 81,000 or so clones, approximately 82% detected once. Material: peripheral blood, obtained from a patient treated with radiotherapy plus ipilimumab. The receptors originated from a human donor with non-small cell lung cancer that progressed on radiotherapy plus ipilimumab.

The chain links TRBV7-3 to TRBJ2-5; 9 bases line up with TRBD1. Germline V gene lookup returns CDR1 SGHTA and CDR2 FQGTGA. CDR3 size: 15 residues. J lost 5 bases, V lost 4 bases, and 8 bases had no gene match. CDR3 protein: CASSSGTGILETQYF. CDR3 DNA sequence: TGTGCCAGCAGCTCCGGGACAGGGATATTGGAGACCCAGTACTTC.

The chain employs TRBV30 and TRBJ1-4; a weak D match, TRBD1 (6 bases). The germline V gene encodes CDR1 GTSNPN and CDR2 SVGIG (reference sequence). V was shortened by 1 base and J by 4 bases, with 16 bases between the two germline ends. CDR3 size: 16 residues. DNA for the CDR3: TGTGCCTGGAGTGAGGGGAGGGCAGGGGATAATGAAAAACTGTTTTTT. This codes for CAWSEGRAGDNEKLFF.

The chain links TRBV5-1 to TRBJ2-5; 12 nucleotides align to TRBD2. Germline values: CDR1 SGHRS, CDR2 YFSETQ. This CDR3 is 19 amino acids long. The junction had 20 bases not matched to a gene; V was cut back by 6 bases and J by 5 bases. The CDR3, as DNA: TGCGCCAGCACCGAGAAACCTTACCCTAGCGGGGGGGCCTCGGAGACCCAGTACTTC. Protein sequence: CASTEKPYPSGGASETQYF.

This chain links TRBV29-1 with TRBJ2-7, with 9 bases fitting TRBD1. CDR1 and CDR2 (germline): SQVTM, ANQGSEA. With V trimmed by 8 bases and J by 6 bases, 17 bases remained unmatched. This CDR3 is 15 amino acids long. The CDR3 loop is CSPKGPDRGVSEQYF. In DNA form, the CDR3 reads TGCAGCCCAAAAGGACCCGACAGGGGGGTCAGCGAGCAGTACTTC.

With respect to this clone: An end of the junction does not agree with germline; a read error may underlie this. The chain uses TRBV11-2 and TRBJ2-7; no firm D call. This CDR3 spans 16 amino acids. Per germline, CDR1 SGHAT and CDR2 FQNNGV. This chain's CDR3 is CASSSTTTGRSSEQYF. Here the CDR3 DNA reads TGTGCCAGCAGCTCTACTACAACCGGAAGGTCCTCCGAGCAGTACTTC. The full variable domain, with the rest looked up from reference TRBV11-2 and TRBJ2-7, is EAGVAQSPRYKIIEKRQSVAFWCNPISGHATLYWYQQILGQGPKLLIQFQNNGVVDDSQLPKDRFSAERLKGVDSTLKIQPAKLEDSAVYLCASSSTTTGRSSEQYFGPGTRLTVT.

This sequence joins TRBV2 and TRBJ1-5; D is undetermined. V was trimmed by 3 bases and J by 6 bases, leaving 15 bases between them. Germline V CDR1 and CDR2: SNHLY, FYNNEI. CDR3 length equals 15 residues. CDR3 residues: CASSEHGQLGQPQHF. The CDR3 DNA is TGTGCCAGCAGTGAGCACGGGCAGTTGGGTCAGCCCCAGCATTTT. Complete variable domain (other parts from reference TRBV2 and TRBJ1-5): EPEVTQTPSHQVTQMGQEVILRCVPISNHLYFYWYRQILGQKVEFLVSFYNNEISEKSEIFDDQFSVERPDGSNFTLKIRSTKLEDSAMYFCASSEHGQLGQPQHFGDGTRLSIL.

As to this clone: Other DNA sequences in the same sample also yield this CDR3. This rearrangement joins TRBV28 to TRBJ1-5; D is undetermined. Germline loops: CDR1 MDHEN, CDR2 SYDVKM. Trimming removed 5 bases at V and 2 bases at J, with 16 bases between. The CDR3 is made up of 16 amino acids. The CDR3 region is CASSPGGRRGNQPQHF. Here the CDR3 DNA reads TGTGCCAGCAGTCCTGGAGGGCGTCGGGGCAATCAGCCCCAGCATTTT.

This chain links TRBV5-1 with TRBJ1-2; D gene uncertain. Germline CDR1 SGHRS, CDR2 YFSETQ. The CDR3 totals 14 residues. V dropped 2 bases and J dropped 2 bases, with 10 bases sitting between them. In nucleotides, the CDR3 is TGCGCCAGCAGCTTAAGGGCCTCAAACTATGGCTACACCTTC. As protein: CASSLRASNYGYTF.

The chain employs TRBV9 and TRBJ2-2; D remains ambiguous. The CDR3 is 15 residues long. The V end lost 0 bases, the J end lost 3 bases, and 9 bases lay between the germline ends. Germline CDR1 is SGDLS and CDR2 is YYNGEE. In DNA, the CDR3 is TGTGCCAGCAGCGTAGGGGTGGTGGACACCGGGGAGCTGTTTTTT. Translation gives CASSVGVVDTGELFF. Variable domain in full (rest from reference TRBV9 and TRBJ2-2): DSGVTQTPKHLITATGQRVTLRCSPRSGDLSVYWYQQSLDQGLQFLIQYYNGEERAKGNILERFSAQQFPDLHSELNLSSLELGDSALYFCASSVGVVDTGELFFGEGSRLTVL.

V usage is TRBV7-2 and J usage is TRBJ1-2; D gene uncertain. Per germline, CDR1 SGHTA and CDR2 FQGNSA. The V end lost 4 bases, the J end lost 4 bases, and 13 bases lay between the germline ends. The CDR3 has 14 residues. The CDR3 DNA is TGTGCCAGCAGCTCACTACTCCCTGGCTATGGCTACACCTTC. It is translated as CASSSLLPGYGYTF.

The rearrangement uses TRBV4-1 and TRBJ2-2, with 10 bases that match TRBD1. Germline trimming cut 3 bases from V and 6 bases from J; bases unmatched to any gene: 7. Germline lookup yields CDR1 MGHRA and CDR2 YSYEKL. CDR3 length: 16 amino acids. The CDR3 spells CASSQSRDRGPGELFF. For the CDR3, the DNA is TGCGCCAGCAGCCAGAGCCGGGACAGGGGACCCGGGGAGCTGTTTTTT.

The chain recombines TRBV7-8 with TRBJ2-2, with a tentative D call TRBD2 (6 bases). V was pared by 5 bases and J by 7 bases, with 17 bases between. There are 15 residues in the CDR3. The germline V gene has CDR1 SGHVS and CDR2 FQNEAQ. The CDR3 loop reads CASSPRGSGGGELFF. The DNA for the CDR3 is TGTGCCAGCAGCCCCCGGGGTAGCGGAGGCGGGGAGCTGTTTTTT.

V and J are TRBV4-3 and TRBJ1-4; D call uncertain. The CDR3 totals 16 residues. V dropped 0 bases and J dropped 0 bases, with 8 bases sitting between them. The V gene's germline CDR1 is LGHNA and CDR2 YSLEER. Here the CDR3 reads CASSQDRRATNEKLFF. The CDR3 DNA reads as TGCGCCAGCAGCCAAGATAGGCGAGCAACTAATGAAAAACTGTTTTTT.

The sample holds a few counts of this clone. The chain has TRBV5-6 and TRBJ1-1, with D tentatively TRBD1 (5 bases). With 0 bases removed from V and 1 base from J, the gap between germline ends came to 7 bases. This CDR3 is 14 amino acids long. Germline assignment: CDR1 SGHDT and CDR2 YYEEEE. The DNA of the CDR3 is TGTGCCAGCAGCTTGGTGGGGGAGAACACTGAAGCTTTCTTT. Amino acids: CASSLVGENTEAFF.

V usage is TRBV11-3 and J usage is TRBJ2-7; D may be TRBD1 (5 bases). Germline V gene sequence: CDR1 SGHNT, CDR2 YENEEA. The CDR3 consists of 16 residues. Trimming left V 2 bases short and J 0 bases short, with 14 bases between. CDR3 amino acids: CASSLSTERSSYEQYF. The CDR3 region has the DNA TGTGCCAGCAGCTTATCGACAGAGAGGAGCTCCTACGAGCAGTACTTC.

The chain has TRBV19 and TRBJ1-1; 7 bases line up with TRBD1. Losses at the gene ends were 6 bases for V and 3 bases for J; bases not matched to a gene: 4. This CDR3 spans 13 amino acids. In germline, CDR1 is LNHDA, CDR2 SQIVND (reference sequence). CDR3: CASRGDSYTEAFF. The CDR3 nucleotides read TGTGCCAGTAGGGGGGACAGTTACACTGAAGCTTTCTTT.

The gene calls are TRBV30 and TRBJ2-7; D possibly corresponds to TRBD1 (6 bases). The CDR3 loop spans 14 amino acids. V lost 0 bases and J 6 bases, leaving 15 bases between the germline ends. The germline gives CDR1 GTSNPN, CDR2 SVGIG (reference sequence). In DNA, the CDR3 is TGTGCCTGGAGTGTCTGGGGGCGCATTTTCGAGCAGTACTTC. This translates into CAWSVWGRIFEQYF.

The chain recombines TRBV5-1 with TRBJ1-6; 7 bases fit TRBD1. V was clipped by 0 bases and J by 10 bases; unmatched bases: 7. The CDR3 spans 15 residues. The germline V gene has CDR1 SGHRS and CDR2 YFSETQ. CDR3 sequence reads: CASSLAGQPLSPLHF. The CDR3 bases are TGCGCCAGCAGCTTGGCGGGACAGCCTTTATCACCCCTCCACTTT.

The rearrangement links TRBV13 to TRBJ2-7; 13 bases fit TRBD2. The trim removed 5 bases at V and 4 bases at J, leaving 5 bases unmatched. The V gene's germline CDR1 is PRHDT and CDR2 FYEKMQ (reference sequence). The CDR3 is 15 amino acids. The CDR3 sequence: CASSTRTSGSYEQYF. CDR3 bases: TGTGCCAGCAGCACCCGGACTAGCGGGAGTTACGAGCAGTACTTC.

V gene TRBV5-4 combines with J gene TRBJ2-3, with 13 bases fitting TRBD2. The CDR3 consists of 15 residues. The V gene end was trimmed by 5 bases and the J gene end by 6 bases; junction bases not matched to a gene: 6. Germline V gene lookup returns CDR1 SGHNT and CDR2 YYREEE (reference sequence). Written as DNA, the CDR3 is TGTGCCAGCAGGCCCGGGACTAGCGGGGCTGATACGCAGTATTTT. Its translation: CASRPGTSGADTQYF.

The chain employs TRBV23-1 and TRBJ2-2; 11 nucleotides match TRBD2. TRBV23-1 is an open reading frame, and its role is uncertain. The CDR3 has 23 residues. V was clipped by 6 bases and J by 0 bases; unmatched bases: 24. The CDR3 reads CASSRPPGGELAGELTNTGELFF. The CDR3 coding sequence is TGCGCCAGCAGCCGACCCCCAGGGGGAGAACTAGCGGGGGAGTTAACGAACACCGGGGAGCTGTTTTTT.

The genes are TRBV5-1 and TRBJ2-1; 12 bases fit TRBD2. Germline CDR1 is SGHRS and CDR2 is YFSETQ. The CDR3 loop spans 15 amino acids. Unmatched junction bases numbered 9, after V lost 4 bases and J lost 10 bases. CDR3 amino acids: CASSGFTSGGPEQFF. The CDR3 DNA follows: TGCGCCAGCAGCGGCTTCACTAGCGGGGGGCCAGAGCAGTTCTTC.

This clone was observed once. This chain connects TRBV29-1 to TRBJ1-5; 9 positions match TRBD1. The CDR3 consists of 14 residues. The V gene end was trimmed by 4 bases and the J gene end by 7 bases; junction bases not matched to a gene: 8. Germline V gene lookup returns CDR1 SQVTM and CDR2 ANQGSEA. CDR3 bases: TGCAGCGTTGTTACAGGGGGCATCGGGCAGCCCCAGCATTTT. Translated, it gives CSVVTGGIGQPQHF.

V gene TRBV5-6 combines with J gene TRBJ2-7, with TRBD1 as a possible D gene (5 bases). The CDR3 has 12 residues. CDR1 and CDR2 (germline): SGHDT, YYEEEE. The V end was cut by 4 bases, the J end by 4 bases, with 9 bases between. The DNA for the CDR3 is TGTGCCAGCAGCATGGCAGGGTACGAGCAGTACTTC. Translating it yields CASSMAGYEQYF.

This chain links TRBV6-6 with TRBJ2-3, with D perhaps matching TRBD1 or TRBD2 (5 bases each). This CDR3 spans 15 amino acids. The germline CDR1 and CDR2 sequences are MNHNY and SVGAGI (reference sequence). V was shortened by 2 bases and J by 6 bases, with 15 bases between the two germline ends. Here the CDR3 reads CASSYAALGEDTQYF. The CDR3 coding sequence is TGTGCCAGCAGTTACGCTGCGTTGGGGGAGGATACGCAGTATTTT.

The chain is built from TRBV10-3 and TRBJ1-1; no clear D gene. V lost 4 bases to trimming and J lost 6 bases, with 15 bases between them. Germline assignment: CDR1 ENHRY and CDR2 SYGVKD. This CDR3 is built from 14 residues. For the CDR3, the DNA is TGTGCCATCAGTGGGAAGGGAGGGAGCCCTGAAGCTTTCTTT. As protein: CAISGKGGSPEAFF.

V and J are TRBV2 and TRBJ1-2; 9 nucleotides align to TRBD1. CDR1 and CDR2 from the germline V gene are SNHLY and FYNNEI. V lost 4 bases and J lost 6; bases outside the gene matches: 12. CDR3 length: 16 residues. CDR3 loop: CASSAPSGGTGHGYTF. Here the CDR3 DNA reads TGTGCCAGCAGTGCCCCATCAGGCGGGACAGGGCATGGCTACACCTTC.

V is TRBV5-1 and J is TRBJ2-5; the match to TRBD2 covers 9 bases. The junction had 8 bases not matched to a gene; V was cut back by 0 bases and J by 5 bases. The CDR3 totals 16 residues. Germline loops: CDR1 SGHRS, CDR2 YFSETQ. CDR3 DNA: TGCGCCAGCAGCTTGGATGCGCGGGGGGGCGGTGAGACCCAGTACTTC. This sequence encodes CASSLDARGGGETQYF.

This clone appeared a few times. The limits of the CDR3 on the DNA are not certain, so only TCRdb's listed CDR3 is given. The V and J genes are TRBV28 and TRBJ2-7; the table calls TRBD2, which could not be checked here. The germline V gene encodes CDR1 MDHEN and CDR2 SYDVKM. The CDR3 has 15 amino acids, counting both end residues. The CDR3 protein is CASSPDFRRSYEQYF.